A selection of T cell receptor beta chains follows, all from one sample in a study of cytomegalovirus exposure and HLA in healthy donors. Profiled with immunoSEQ multiplex PCR; TCRdb holds only in-frame clones, not every one. The repertoire holds 150,000 to 180,000 clones, with roughly three quarters as singletons. What was sequenced was PBMCs. The origin of the receptors is a man under 40 in good health and CMV-seropositive. The CDR3 runs from the conserved cysteine through the conserved F or W. The D gene is left open where the match is weak. Size is stated for part of the rows, as once, few or many counts, or as a class when the clone is expanded.

j_call d_call clone_size v_call cdr3_length cdr3_aa cdr3_nt
TRBJ2-7 TRBD2 NA TRBV5-4 15 CASSSPTSGNNEQYF TGTGCCAGCAGCTCACCCACTAGCGGGAACAACGAGCAGTACTTC
TRBJ2-7 TRBD1 NA TRBV12-5 14 CASGFGTGVYEQYF TGTGCTAGTGGTTTTGGGACAGGAGTCTACGAGCAGTACTTC
TRBJ2-7 TRBD1 NA TRBV6-5 14 CASRQNRGTYEQYF TGTGCCAGCAGGCAAAACAGGGGGACCTACGAGCAGTACTTC
TRBJ1-2 TRBD1 NA TRBV28 14 CASAQGVQLYGYTF TGTGCCAGCGCCCAGGGGGTACAGCTCTATGGCTACACCTTC
TRBJ1-1 NA NA TRBV28 11 CASSPDREAFF TGTGCCAGCAGTCCAGACAGAGAAGCTTTCTTT
TRBJ1-4 NA NA TRBV2 14 CAGGQGATNEKLFF TGTGCCGGTGGACAAGGGGCAACTAATGAAAAACTGTTTTTT
TRBJ1-2 TRBD1 few TRBV11-2 12 CASSSYRGGYTF TGTGCCAGCAGCTCATACAGGGGAGGCTACACCTTC
TRBJ2-3 NA NA TRBV15 13 CATSGDWRDTQYF TGTGCCACCAGCGGAGACTGGAGAGATACGCAGTATTTT
TRBJ2-7 NA NA TRBV7-8 15 CASSLGRTITYEQYF TGTGCCAGCAGCTTAGGGAGGACGATTACCTACGAGCAGTACTTC
TRBJ1-4 NA NA TRBV11-2 15 CASSSRIATNEKLFF TGTGCCAGCAGCTCCAGGATTGCAACTAATGAAAAACTGTTTTTT
TRBJ2-7 NA NA TRBV28 12 CASNHRGYEQYF TGTGCCAGCAATCACCGAGGGTACGAGCAGTACTTC
TRBJ2-7 NA NA TRBV19 15 CASSSTRGALYEQYF TGTGCCAGTAGTAGCACCCGAGGCGCGCTCTACGAGCAGTACTTC
TRBJ1-3 NA NA TRBV9 14 CASSVDISGNTIYF TGTGCCAGCAGCGTAGACATCTCTGGAAACACCATATATTTT
TRBJ2-7 NA NA TRBV5-4 16 CASSTPAGTQVYEQYF TGTGCCAGCAGCACACCGGCCGGGACACAGGTCTACGAGCAGTACTTC
TRBJ2-1 NA NA TRBV18 14 CASSPSGNDNEQFF TGTGCCAGCTCACCCTCCGGGAACGACAATGAGCAGTTCTTC
TRBJ2-2 TRBD2 NA TRBV6-6 14 CASSPGLVAGELFF TGTGCCAGCAGTCCCGGACTAGTTGCCGGGGAGCTGTTTTTT
TRBJ2-2 NA NA TRBV28 13 CASSSGFTGELFF TGTGCCAGCAGTTCGGGATTCACCGGGGAGCTGTTTTTT
TRBJ1-2 NA few TRBV21-1 15 CASSRLRDTDYGYTF TGTGCCAGCAGCCGACTCCGGGACACGGACTATGGCTACACCTTC
TRBJ2-7 NA NA TRBV9 13 CASSGSHEDEQYF TGTGCCAGCAGCGGGAGTCATGAGGACGAGCAGTACTTC
TRBJ2-1 TRBD2 once TRBV4-2 16 CASSQRLAGEANEQFF TGTGCCAGCAGCCAAAGACTAGCGGGAGAGGCAAATGAGCAGTTCTTC
TRBJ1-2 TRBD1 NA TRBV30 14 CAWSVLNRGYGYTF TGTGCCTGGAGTGTACTAAACAGGGGCTATGGCTACACCTTC
TRBJ2-3 TRBD2 NA TRBV19 14 CASSIDGRADTQYF TGTGCCAGTAGTATAGACGGGAGGGCAGATACGCAGTATTTT
TRBJ2-4 TRBD1 NA TRBV13 17 CASRLDRVAVGKNIQYF TGTGCCAGCAGGCTTGACAGGGTGGCGGTTGGCAAAAACATTCAGTACTTC
TRBJ2-6 NA NA TRBV28 14 CASSSLSGANVLTF TGTGCCAGCAGCTCCCTCTCTGGGGCCAACGTCCTGACTTTC